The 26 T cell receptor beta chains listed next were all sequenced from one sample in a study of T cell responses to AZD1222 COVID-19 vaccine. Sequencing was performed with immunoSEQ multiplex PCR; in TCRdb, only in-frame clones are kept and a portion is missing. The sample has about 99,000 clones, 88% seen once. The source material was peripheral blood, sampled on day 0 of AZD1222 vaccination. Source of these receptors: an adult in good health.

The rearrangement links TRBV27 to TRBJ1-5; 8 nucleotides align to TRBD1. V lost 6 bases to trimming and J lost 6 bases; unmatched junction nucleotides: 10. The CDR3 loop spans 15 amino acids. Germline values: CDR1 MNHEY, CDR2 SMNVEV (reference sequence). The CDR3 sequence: CASSPLDRGLQPQHF. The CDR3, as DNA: TGTGCCAGCAGCCCATTAGACAGGGGCCTTCAGCCCCAGCATTTT.

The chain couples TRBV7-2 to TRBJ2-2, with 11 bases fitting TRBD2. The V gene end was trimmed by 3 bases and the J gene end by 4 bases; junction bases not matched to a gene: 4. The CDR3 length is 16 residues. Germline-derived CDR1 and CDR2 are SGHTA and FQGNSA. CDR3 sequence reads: CASSLRLAGGTGELFF. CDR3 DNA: TGTGCCAGCAGCTTGCGGCTAGCGGGGGGCACCGGGGAGCTGTTTTTT.

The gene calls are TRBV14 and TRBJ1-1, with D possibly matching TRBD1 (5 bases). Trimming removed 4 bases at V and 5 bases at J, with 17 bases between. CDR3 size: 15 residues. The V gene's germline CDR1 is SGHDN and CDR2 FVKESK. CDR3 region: CASSPGGDQKTEAFF. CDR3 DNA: TGTGCCAGCAGCCCGGGGGGGGACCAAAAAACTGAAGCTTTCTTT.

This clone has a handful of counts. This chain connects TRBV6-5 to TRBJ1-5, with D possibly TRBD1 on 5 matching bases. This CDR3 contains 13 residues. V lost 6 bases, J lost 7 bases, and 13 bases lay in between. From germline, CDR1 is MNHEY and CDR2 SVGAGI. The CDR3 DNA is TGTGCCAGCAGGCAGGGTTTTGCGCAGCCCCAGCATTTT. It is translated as CASRQGFAQPQHF.

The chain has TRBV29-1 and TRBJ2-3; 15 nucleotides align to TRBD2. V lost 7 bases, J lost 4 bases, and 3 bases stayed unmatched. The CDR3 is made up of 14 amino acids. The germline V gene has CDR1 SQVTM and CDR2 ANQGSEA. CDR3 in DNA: TGCAGCGCGTGGACTAGCGGGGGGGCAGATACGCAGTATTTT. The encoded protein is CSAWTSGGADTQYF.

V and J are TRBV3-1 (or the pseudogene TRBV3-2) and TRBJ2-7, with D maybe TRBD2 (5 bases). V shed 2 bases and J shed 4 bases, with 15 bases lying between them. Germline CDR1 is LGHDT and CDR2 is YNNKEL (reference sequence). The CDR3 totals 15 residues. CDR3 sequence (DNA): TGTGCCAGCAGCCAACCCCCTGGGGAGAAGTACGAGCAGTACTTC. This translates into CASSQPPGEKYEQYF.

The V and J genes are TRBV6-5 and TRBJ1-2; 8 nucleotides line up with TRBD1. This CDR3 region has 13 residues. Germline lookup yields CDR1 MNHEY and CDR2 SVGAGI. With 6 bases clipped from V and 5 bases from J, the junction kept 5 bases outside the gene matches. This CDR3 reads CASRGQGEYGYTF. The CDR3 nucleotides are TGTGCCAGCAGAGGACAGGGTGAATATGGCTACACCTTC.

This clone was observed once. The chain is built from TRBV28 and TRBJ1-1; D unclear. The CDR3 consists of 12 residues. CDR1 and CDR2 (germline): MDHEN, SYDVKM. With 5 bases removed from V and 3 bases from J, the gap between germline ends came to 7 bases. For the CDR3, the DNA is TGTGCCAGCAGTCTCCTGGACACTGAAGCTTTCTTT. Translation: CASSLLDTEAFF.

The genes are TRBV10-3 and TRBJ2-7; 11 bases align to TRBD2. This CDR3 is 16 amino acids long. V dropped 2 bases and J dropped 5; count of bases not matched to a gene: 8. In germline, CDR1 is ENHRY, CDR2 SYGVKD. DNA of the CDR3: TGTGCCATCAGTGAGCTCCGGACTAGCGGGCCGGACGAGCAGTACTTC. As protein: CAISELRTSGPDEQYF.

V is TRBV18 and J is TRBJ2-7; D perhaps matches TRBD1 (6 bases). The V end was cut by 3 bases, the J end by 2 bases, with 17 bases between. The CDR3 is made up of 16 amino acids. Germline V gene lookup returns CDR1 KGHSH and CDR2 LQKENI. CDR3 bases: TGTGCCAGCTCACCTCAGGGGTTGCCCCGTCCCTACGAGCAGTACTTC. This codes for CASSPQGLPRPYEQYF. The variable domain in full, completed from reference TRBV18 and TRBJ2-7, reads NAGVMQNPRHLVRRRGQEARLRCSPMKGHSHVYWYRQLPEEGLKFMVYLQKENIIDESGMPKERFSAEFPKEGPSILRIQQVVRGDSAAYFCASSPQGLPRPYEQYFGPGTRLTVT.

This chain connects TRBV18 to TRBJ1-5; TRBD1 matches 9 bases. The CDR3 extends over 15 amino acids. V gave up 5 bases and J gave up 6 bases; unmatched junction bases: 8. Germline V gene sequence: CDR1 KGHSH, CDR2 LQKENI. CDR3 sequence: CASSAGTGTGQPQHF. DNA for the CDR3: TGTGCCAGCTCAGCCGGGACAGGGACGGGTCAGCCCCAGCATTTT.

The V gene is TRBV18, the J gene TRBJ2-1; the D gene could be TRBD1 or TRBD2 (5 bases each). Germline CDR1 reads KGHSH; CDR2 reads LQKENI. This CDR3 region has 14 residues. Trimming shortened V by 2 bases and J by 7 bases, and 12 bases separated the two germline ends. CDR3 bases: TGTGCCAGCTCACCAAATGAGGGGCGGAATGAGCAGTTCTTC. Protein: CASSPNEGRNEQFF.

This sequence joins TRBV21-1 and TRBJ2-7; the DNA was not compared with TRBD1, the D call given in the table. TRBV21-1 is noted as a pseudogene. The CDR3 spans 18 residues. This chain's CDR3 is CASSPSPGQGKIVYEQYF. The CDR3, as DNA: TGTGCCAGCAGCCCTTCCCCGGGACAGGGTAAGATCGTGTACGAGCAGTACTTC.

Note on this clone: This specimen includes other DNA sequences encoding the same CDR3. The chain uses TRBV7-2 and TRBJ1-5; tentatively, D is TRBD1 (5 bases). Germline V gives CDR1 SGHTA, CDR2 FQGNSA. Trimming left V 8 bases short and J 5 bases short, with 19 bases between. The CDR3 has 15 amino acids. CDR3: CASAQRGRTYQPQHF. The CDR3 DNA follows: TGTGCCAGCGCCCAACGGGGCAGGACTTATCAGCCCCAGCATTTT.

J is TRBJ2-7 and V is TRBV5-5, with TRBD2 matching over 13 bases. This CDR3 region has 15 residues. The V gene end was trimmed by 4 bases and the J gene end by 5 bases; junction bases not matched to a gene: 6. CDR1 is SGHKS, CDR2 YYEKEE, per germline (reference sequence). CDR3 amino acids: CASSTRTSGGNEQYF. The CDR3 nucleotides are TGTGCCAGCAGCACAAGGACTAGCGGGGGAAACGAGCAGTACTTC.

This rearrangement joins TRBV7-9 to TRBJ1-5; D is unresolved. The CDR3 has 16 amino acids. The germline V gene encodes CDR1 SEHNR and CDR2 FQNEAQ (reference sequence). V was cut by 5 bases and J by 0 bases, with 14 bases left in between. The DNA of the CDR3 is TGTGCCAGCAGCAAAGAGGGAGGGCTTAGCAATCAGCCCCAGCATTTT. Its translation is CASSKEGGLSNQPQHF.

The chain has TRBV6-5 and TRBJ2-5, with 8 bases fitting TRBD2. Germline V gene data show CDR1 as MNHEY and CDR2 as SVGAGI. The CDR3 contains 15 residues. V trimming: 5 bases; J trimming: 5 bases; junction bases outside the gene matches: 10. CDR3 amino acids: CASSRLAGGEETQYF. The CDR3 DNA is TGTGCCAGCAGTAGACTGGCGGGAGGAGAGGAGACCCAGTACTTC.

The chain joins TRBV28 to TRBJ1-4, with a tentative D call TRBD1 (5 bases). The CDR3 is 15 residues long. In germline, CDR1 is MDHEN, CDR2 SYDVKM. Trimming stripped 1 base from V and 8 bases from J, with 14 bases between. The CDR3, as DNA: TGTGCCAGCAGTTTATCGGGGGGAATGGGGGAAAAACTGTTTTTT. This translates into CASSLSGGMGEKLFF.

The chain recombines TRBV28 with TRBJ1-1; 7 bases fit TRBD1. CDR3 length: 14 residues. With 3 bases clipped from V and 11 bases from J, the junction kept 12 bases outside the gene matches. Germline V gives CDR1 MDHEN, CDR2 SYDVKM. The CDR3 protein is CASSFEGARLSAFF. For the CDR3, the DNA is TGTGCCAGCAGTTTCGAGGGGGCGCGACTTTCGGCTTTCTTT.

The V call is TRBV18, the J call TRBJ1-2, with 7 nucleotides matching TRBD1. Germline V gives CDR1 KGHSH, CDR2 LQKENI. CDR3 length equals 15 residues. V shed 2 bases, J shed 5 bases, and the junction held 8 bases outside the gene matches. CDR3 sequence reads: CASSPSTGTAYGYTF. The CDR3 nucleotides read TGTGCCAGCTCACCATCAACCGGGACAGCTTATGGCTACACCTTC.

The CDR3 sequence: CASSSLQGNGNTIYF. The CDR3 DNA sequence: TGTGCCAGCAGTTCACTGCAGGGAAATGGAAACACCATATATTTT. The chain couples TRBV27 to TRBJ1-3; a weak D match, TRBD1 (5 bases). Germline CDR1 and CDR2: MNHEY and SMNVEV (reference sequence). The CDR3 loop spans 15 amino acids. The V end lost 4 bases, the J end lost 3 bases, and 13 bases lay between the germline ends.

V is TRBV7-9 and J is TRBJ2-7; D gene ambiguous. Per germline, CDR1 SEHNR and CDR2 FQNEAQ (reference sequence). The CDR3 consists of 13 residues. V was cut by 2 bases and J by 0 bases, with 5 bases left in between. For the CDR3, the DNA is TGTGCCAGCAGCTTATACACCTCCTACGAGCAGTACTTC. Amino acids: CASSLYTSYEQYF.

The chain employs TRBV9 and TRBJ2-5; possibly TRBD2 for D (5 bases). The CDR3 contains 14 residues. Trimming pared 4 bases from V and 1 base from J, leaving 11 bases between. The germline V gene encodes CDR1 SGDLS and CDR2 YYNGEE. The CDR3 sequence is CASSPRGSQETQYF. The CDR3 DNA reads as TGTGCCAGCAGCCCACGCGGGTCCCAAGAGACCCAGTACTTC.

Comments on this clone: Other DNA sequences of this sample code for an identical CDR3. Written as DNA, the CDR3 is TGTGCCAGCTCACCACCCCAGCGGGACTACAATGAGCAGTTCTTC. Protein product: CASSPPQRDYNEQFF. V usage is TRBV18 and J usage is TRBJ2-1, with TRBD2 matching 7 bases. Germline V gene lookup returns CDR1 KGHSH and CDR2 LQKENI. This CDR3 comprises 15 residues. Trimming at V came to 0 bases and at J to 3 bases, leaving 2 bases not matched to a gene.

CDR3: CASSLRGTGDTGELFF. The CDR3 coding sequence is TGTGCCAGCAGCTTACGAGGGACAGGGGACACCGGGGAGCTGTTTTTT. The gene calls are TRBV7-9 and TRBJ2-2; 10 nucleotides line up with TRBD1. The V segment lost 2 bases and the J segment 3 bases; nucleotides outside the gene matches: 3. Germline CDR1 is SEHNR and CDR2 is FQNEAQ (reference sequence). This CDR3 region has 16 residues. Supplemented by reference TRBV7-9 and TRBJ2-2, the full variable domain reads DTGVSQNPRHKITKRGQNVTFRCDPISEHNRLYWYRQTLGQGPEFLTYFQNEAQLEKSRLLSDRFSAERPKGSFSTLEIQRTEQGDSAMYLCASSLRGTGDTGELFFGEGSRLTVL.

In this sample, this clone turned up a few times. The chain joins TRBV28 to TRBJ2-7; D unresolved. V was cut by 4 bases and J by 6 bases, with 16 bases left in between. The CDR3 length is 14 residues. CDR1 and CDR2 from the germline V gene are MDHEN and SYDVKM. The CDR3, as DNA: TGTGCCAGCAGTTCAATTGCGCGCTCTGGCGAGCAGTACTTC. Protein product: CASSSIARSGEQYF.